This T cell receptor beta chain was sequenced in a study of T cell changes during pregnancy in multiple sclerosis. Assay: immunoSEQ multiplex PCR; the TCRdb copy retains only in-frame clones and omits some. The sample has about 110,000 clones; about 90% are singletons. Trimming at V came to 3 bases and at J to 2 bases, leaving 4 bases not matched to a gene. CDR1 and CDR2 (germline): LGHNA, YSLEER. The CDR3 is 14 amino acids. The chain has TRBV4-3 and TRBJ2-7; 7 nucleotides agree with TRBD2. This clonotype was obtained from a female donor in good health, enrolled as a control in a pregnancy study. The sequencing used peripheral blood, collected in the third trimester of pregnancy. CDR3 amino acids: CASSQAGTTYEQYF. For the CDR3, the DNA is TGCGCCAGCAGCCAGGCCGGGACTACCTACGAGCAGTACTTC.